The present T cell receptor beta chain was sequenced within a study of T cell responses to AZD1222 COVID-19 vaccine. Broader study findings: The number of AZD1222 recipients seropositive at baseline was only five or six.

The CDR3 loop spans 16 amino acids. Germline CDR1 is GTSNPN and CDR2 is SVGIG (reference sequence). V was clipped by 1 base and J by 2 bases; unmatched bases: 4. Remarks on this clone: The antigen remains undetermined.

Libraries were prepared by immunoSEQ multiplex PCR; TCRdb keeps only in-frame clonotypes and omits some of them. The sample holds 97,000 or so clones, more than 75% seen once. The chain is built from TRBV30 and TRBJ2-3, with 12 bases that match TRBD2. This TCR was sampled from an adult in good health. The sequenced sample was peripheral blood, obtained on day 0 of AZD1222 vaccination. In nucleotides, the CDR3 is TGTGCCTGGAGTGCGGGACTAGCGGGTAACACAGATACGCAGTATTTT. The encoded protein is CAWSAGLAGNTDTQYF.